This T cell receptor beta chain derives from a study of technical replicates of blood from a few donors. Germline V gene sequence: CDR1 LNHDA, CDR2 SQIVND (reference sequence). Trimming removed 4 bases from V and 3 bases from J; junction bases left unmatched: 5. There are 15 residues in the CDR3. Using immunoSEQ multiplex PCR, the repertoire was profiled, and TCRdb retains in-frame clones only, with some absent. The table includes 100,000 or so clones, approximately 96% detected once. The gene calls are TRBV19 and TRBJ1-5; 8 bases agree with TRBD1. Sequencing input: T cells isolated from PBMCs. This clonotype was obtained from a human donor in good health. The CDR3 region has the DNA TGTGCCAGTAGTAGAGGGACAGGACACAATCAGCCCCAGCATTTT. Amino acid sequence: CASSRGTGHNQPQHF. Looking up the rest from reference TRBV19 and TRBJ1-5 gives the full variable domain: DGGITQSPKYLFRKEGQNVTLSCEQNLNHDAMYWYRQDPGQGLRLIYYSQIVNDFQKGDIAEGYSVSREKKESFPLTVTSAQKNPTAFYLCASSRGTGHNQPQHFGDGTRLSIL.